The table lists the clone carrying this TCR beta chain with a count of one. Its specificity is not known. Using unique molecular identifiers, the investigators prepared the TCRbeta library. TCRdb used MiXCR to reprocess the PCR reads, holding one entry per CDR3 protein. The table records approximately 270,000 distinct CDR3 sequences, 20% to 30% of them present only once. This CDR3 is 13 amino acids long. V dropped 6 bases and J dropped 8 bases, with 13 bases sitting between them. CDR1 is MDHEN, CDR2 SYDVKM, per germline. The sample belongs to a study of T-cell reconstitution after alpha-beta-depleted transplantation in children. Study-wide findings and caveats: At around two months after transplant, the alpha-beta T cells were reportedly derived from several hundred expanded clones that came from non-depleted graft cells.

Sequenced here: PBMCs, mostly from graft donor cells, sampled 360 days after TCRalphabeta/CD19-depleted stem cell transplant. The sequence was collected from a female patient aged 2-9 years who had a stem cell transplant for congenital amegakaryocytic thrombocytopenia, so the T cells may come from the graft donor. The chain combines TRBV28 with TRBJ1-4; TRBD1 is a possible D gene (5 bases). CDR3: CASSPGGLEKLFF. The CDR3, as DNA: TGTGCCAGCAGCCCGGGGGGACTCGAAAAACTGTTTTTT.